A single sample is the source of the 29 T cell receptor beta chains below, sequenced in a study of blood T cell repertoires in COVID-19. The assay was immunoSEQ multiplex PCR, and TCRdb's table has in-frame clones only and misses some. The data hold roughly 160,000 clones, with around 82% observed a single time. The sample comprised peripheral blood. The receptors stem from a woman aged 70-85 years who had recovered from COVID-19.

CDR3: CASARGRGGVETQYF. CDR3 DNA: TGTGCCAGCGCTAGAGGACGGGGGGGCGTCGAGACCCAGTACTTC. The V call is TRBV19, the J call TRBJ2-5, with 8 bases that match TRBD2. This CDR3 has 15 amino acids. V gave up 9 bases and J gave up 5 bases; unmatched junction bases: 14. CDR1 and CDR2 (germline): LNHDA, SQIVND (reference sequence).

This clone was observed a single time. The chain joins TRBV6-5 to TRBJ2-1, with 13 bases lining up with TRBD2. V was clipped by 6 bases and J by 9 bases; unmatched bases: 8. Germline CDR1 reads MNHEY; CDR2 reads SVGAGI. The CDR3 has 15 residues. CDR3 nucleotide sequence: TGTGCCAGCAGCCCCGGACTAGCGGGAGTGGGTGAGCAGTTCTTC. Translating it yields CASSPGLAGVGEQFF.

The chain couples TRBV5-1 to TRBJ1-3; 7 nucleotides line up with TRBD1. The V and J ends lost 4 bases and 4 bases, in that order; junction bases with no gene match: 8. The germline CDR1 and CDR2 sequences are SGHRS and YFSETQ. This CDR3 region has 15 residues. The CDR3 protein is CASSPSGQSGNTIYF. As DNA, the CDR3 is TGCGCCAGCAGCCCCTCGGGACAGTCAGGAAACACCATATATTTT.

The chain has TRBV6-2 or TRBV6-3 and TRBJ1-2; TRBD1 might be the D (5 bases). This CDR3 spans 13 amino acids. Germline values: CDR1 MNHEY, CDR2 SVGEGT. V was shortened by 4 bases and J by 5 bases, with 11 bases between the two germline ends. CDR3: CASSSPGLYGYTF. In DNA, the CDR3 is TGTGCCAGCAGTTCCCCGGGACTTTATGGCTACACCTTC.

The CDR3 loop is CASSLQGARTEAFF. CDR3 DNA sequence: TGTGCCAGCAGCTTACAGGGGGCGCGCACTGAAGCTTTCTTT. The chain carries TRBV11-2 and TRBJ1-1; 8 bases map to TRBD1. CDR1 is SGHAT and CDR2 is FQNNGV in the germline V gene. After removal of 2 bases from V and 4 bases from J, the junction contained 3 bases not matched to a gene. The CDR3 spans 14 residues.

This chain links TRBV7-3 with TRBJ2-1; 14 bases are a match to TRBD2. This CDR3 comprises 16 residues. Germline values: CDR1 SGHTA, CDR2 FQGTGA. Trimming took 5 bases from V and 7 from J; bases not matched to a gene: 7. The CDR3 DNA sequence: TGTGCCAGCAGCCCGCCCGGACTAGCGGGAGGTAATGAGCAGTTCTTC. It specifies CASSPPGLAGGNEQFF.

The chain joins TRBV5-4 to TRBJ2-2; D is undetermined. In germline, CDR1 is SGHNT, CDR2 YYREEE (reference sequence). This CDR3 comprises 12 residues. Trimming took off 0 bases at V and 6 bases at J, with 3 bases between the two ends. The CDR3: CASSLASGELFF. The DNA of the CDR3 is TGTGCCAGCAGCTTGGCTTCCGGGGAGCTGTTTTTT.

This chain links TRBV7-3 with TRBJ2-1, with 12 bases matching TRBD2. CDR1 and CDR2 from the germline V gene are SGHTA and FQGTGA. V lost 1 base, J lost 3 bases, and 13 bases stayed unmatched. This CDR3 is 20 amino acids long. Here the CDR3 reads CASSLKATSGGKSLYNEQFF. The CDR3 DNA is TGTGCCAGCAGCTTAAAGGCGACTAGCGGGGGCAAGAGCCTCTACAATGAGCAGTTCTTC.

This clone has only one observation. The genes are TRBV18 and TRBJ2-7, with D perhaps TRBD2 (5 bases). Trimming removed 0 bases from V and 2 bases from J, with 8 bases in between. Germline V CDR1 and CDR2: KGHSH, LQKENI. The CDR3 is 14 residues long. CDR3 DNA sequence: TGTGCCAGCTCACCACCGCTGGGAGCCTACGAGCAGTACTTC. It specifies CASSPPLGAYEQYF.

The rearrangement uses TRBV6-5 and TRBJ2-7, with TRBD2 matching over 14 bases. Unmatched junction bases numbered 6, after V lost 7 bases and J lost 4 bases. This CDR3 has 15 residues. CDR1 and CDR2 (germline): MNHEY, SVGAGI. The CDR3 protein is CASTQGTSGSYEQYF. Here the CDR3 DNA reads TGTGCCAGCACCCAAGGGACTAGCGGGAGTTACGAGCAGTACTTC.

The rearrangement links TRBV2 to TRBJ2-1, with 11 bases fitting TRBD2. CDR1 is SNHLY, CDR2 FYNNEI, per germline. The CDR3 totals 15 residues. V shed 6 bases, J shed 3 bases, and the junction held 4 bases outside the gene matches. CDR3: CASSLTSGDYNEQFF. DNA for the CDR3: TGTGCCAGCAGCCTGACTAGCGGGGACTACAATGAGCAGTTCTTC. Full variable domain (outside the CDR3, taken from reference TRBV2 and TRBJ2-1): EPEVTQTPSHQVTQMGQEVILRCVPISNHLYFYWYRQILGQKVEFLVSFYNNEISEKSEIFDDQFSVERPDGSNFTLKIRSTKLEDSAMYFCASSLTSGDYNEQFFGPGTRLTVL.

This chain connects TRBV5-1 to TRBJ2-5; 7 bases fit TRBD2. The V segment lost 1 base and the J segment 5 bases; nucleotides outside the gene matches: 8. Germline V gives CDR1 SGHRS, CDR2 YFSETQ. The CDR3 has 15 residues. Here the CDR3 DNA reads TGCGCCAGCAGCTTGTGGGGGTCGCGGGGGGAGACCCAGTACTTC. It is translated as CASSLWGSRGETQYF. The whole variable domain, remainder taken from reference TRBV5-1 and TRBJ2-5, is KAGVTQTPRYLIKTRGQQVTLSCSPISGHRSVSWYQQTPGQGLQFLFEYFSETQRNKGNFPGRFSGRQFSNSRSEMNVSTLELGDSALYLCASSLWGSRGETQYFGPGTRLLVL.

This clone was detected many times. The genes are TRBV27 and TRBJ1-5, with 7 bases fitting TRBD1. V shed 4 bases, J shed 14 bases, and the junction held 8 bases outside the gene matches. The CDR3 runs 12 residues. CDR1 and CDR2 from the germline V gene are MNHEY and SMNVEV (reference sequence). CDR3 bases: TGTGCCAGCAGTTCCACCATAGGGACAGAGCATTTT. Translated, it gives CASSSTIGTEHF.

This clone came up once. The V and J genes are TRBV12-3 or TRBV12-4 and TRBJ1-2; D is uncertain. The CDR3 covers 12 residues. Trimming left V 8 bases short and J 7 bases short, with 14 bases between. The CDR3 coding sequence is TGTGCCAGCTCCGTGAGCGGTAGTGGCTACACCTTC. It translates to CASSVSGSGYTF.

The chain is built from TRBV18 and TRBJ2-2, with TRBD1 matching over 8 bases. This CDR3 is built from 15 residues. The V gene's germline CDR1 is KGHSH and CDR2 LQKENI. V was pared by 5 bases and J by 1 base, with 3 bases of the junction left unmatched. The CDR3 spells CASSVGQVNTGELFF. CDR3 coding DNA: TGTGCCAGCTCAGTGGGACAGGTGAACACCGGGGAGCTGTTTTTT.

The chain couples TRBV12-5 to TRBJ1-2; 8 positions agree with TRBD1. Germline-derived CDR1 and CDR2 are LGHNT and FRNRAP. This CDR3 contains 14 residues. J was trimmed by 7 bases and V by 0 bases; bases with no gene match: 4. The CDR3 is CASGLVLTGVGYTF. CDR3 DNA sequence: TGTGCTAGTGGTTTGGTACTGACAGGGGTTGGCTACACCTTC.

The chain has TRBV4-2 and TRBJ2-3; 13 positions match TRBD2. The V and J ends lost 1 base and 4 bases, in that order; junction bases with no gene match: 5. The V gene's germline CDR1 is LGHNA and CDR2 YNFKEQ. This CDR3 comprises 17 residues. The CDR3, as DNA: TGTGCCAGCAGCCAAGCCTCACTAGCGGGGGGGCCAGATACGCAGTATTTT. Its protein is CASSQASLAGGPDTQYF.

This CDR3 is CASSLDGDTTNYGYTF. Written as DNA, the CDR3 is TGCGCCAGCAGCTTGGACGGGGACACAACTAACTATGGCTACACCTTC. The J gene is TRBJ1-2, the V gene TRBV5-1, with D maybe TRBD1 (6 bases). The germline gives CDR1 SGHRS, CDR2 YFSETQ. The CDR3 spans 16 residues. Trimming cost V 0 bases and J 0 bases, with 12 bases left between them.

V is TRBV14 and J is TRBJ1-3; possibly TRBD1 for D (5 bases). The V end lost 5 bases, the J end lost 0 bases, and 11 bases lay between the germline ends. Per germline, CDR1 SGHDN and CDR2 FVKESK. This CDR3 comprises 15 residues. CDR3 amino acids: CASSIQTASGNTIYF. CDR3 DNA: TGTGCCAGCAGCATCCAGACAGCCTCTGGAAACACCATATATTTT.

This clone was seen just once. The rearrangement links TRBV18 to TRBJ2-1, with D perhaps TRBD2 (6 bases). V was pared by 3 bases and J by 9 bases, with 15 bases between. CDR3 size: 14 residues. Looked up from germline, CDR1 is KGHSH and CDR2 is LQKENI. The CDR3 bases are TGTGCCAGCTCACCGGGCGGGGTCTCGGGTGAGCAGTTCTTC. Protein sequence: CASSPGGVSGEQFF.

The chain has TRBV5-1 and TRBJ1-4; tentative D call: TRBD1 (5 bases). Germline V gene sequence: CDR1 SGHRS, CDR2 YFSETQ. Between the trimmed V and J ends, which lost 0 bases and 4 bases, there was a span of 13 bases. CDR3 length equals 16 residues. CDR3 in DNA: TGCGCCAGCAGCTTGGCGGGTCAGGGAAATAATGAAAAACTGTTTTTT. This translates into CASSLAGQGNNEKLFF.

The rearrangement links TRBV29-1 to TRBJ2-5; 7 bases map to TRBD2. Germline CDR1 reads SQVTM; CDR2 reads ANQGSEA. This CDR3 comprises 13 residues. Trimming took 6 bases from V and 1 from J; bases not matched to a gene: 5. For the CDR3, the DNA is TGCAGCGTCGGGACTACAACCCAAGAGACCCAGTACTTC. This sequence encodes CSVGTTTQETQYF.

The gene calls are TRBV7-3 and TRBJ2-5; D call uncertain. The CDR3 length is 13 residues. V shed 0 bases and J shed 5 bases, with 7 bases lying between them. Germline values: CDR1 SGHTA, CDR2 FQGTGA. This chain's CDR3 is CASSLTFGETQYF. The CDR3 DNA follows: TGTGCCAGCAGCTTAACGTTCGGGGAGACCCAGTACTTC.

The J gene is TRBJ2-1, the V gene TRBV24-1, with 8 bases aligning to TRBD2. Losses at the gene ends were 4 bases for V and 11 bases for J; bases not matched to a gene: 3. Germline V gene data show CDR1 as KGHDR and CDR2 as SFDVKD. This CDR3 comprises 12 residues. The CDR3 spells CATSDQRGQQFF. CDR3 bases: TGTGCCACCAGTGACCAGCGGGGGCAGCAGTTCTTC.

The rearrangement joins TRBV28 to TRBJ2-6, with 10 bases lining up with TRBD1. Germline V CDR1 and CDR2: MDHEN, SYDVKM. The CDR3 extends over 15 amino acids. With V trimmed by 8 bases and J by 2 bases, 3 bases remained unmatched. The CDR3 loop is CASGTGVAGANVLTF. In DNA, the CDR3 is TGTGCCAGCGGGACAGGGGTGGCTGGGGCCAACGTCCTGACTTTC.

The gene calls are TRBV11-2 and TRBJ1-6; D gene uncertain. Germline CDR1 is SGHAT and CDR2 is FQNNGV. The CDR3 extends over 10 amino acids. Trimming pared 8 bases from V and 16 bases from J, leaving 12 bases between. CDR3 sequence reads: CASSNGDLHF. The CDR3 bases are TGTGCCAGCTCCAACGGGGATCTCCACTTT.

The chain links TRBV10-3 to TRBJ1-4; perhaps TRBD1 as D (6 bases). The CDR3 consists of 15 residues. The germline CDR1 and CDR2 sequences are ENHRY and SYGVKD. V lost 2 bases, J lost 2 bases, and 9 bases lay in between. The CDR3 loop reads CAISETGSTNEKLFF. As DNA, the CDR3 is TGTGCCATCAGTGAGACAGGGTCGACTAATGAAAAACTGTTTTTT.

V and J are TRBV5-4 and TRBJ1-1; 9 bases agree with TRBD1. The CDR3 length is 15 residues. CDR1 is SGHNT and CDR2 is YYREEE in the germline V gene (reference sequence). V was pared by 4 bases and J by 1 base, with 5 bases of the junction left unmatched. The CDR3, as DNA: TGTGCCAGCAGCAGGGACAGGGTTCGGAACACTGAAGCTTTCTTT. It codes for CASSRDRVRNTEAFF.

J is TRBJ1-1 and V is TRBV6-5; no clear D gene. Germline-derived CDR1 and CDR2 are MNHEY and SVGAGI. The CDR3 totals 13 residues. Trimming left V 7 bases short and J 1 base short, with 10 bases between. CDR3 sequence (DNA): TGTGCCAGCACCGACACTAGGAACACTGAAGCTTTCTTT. This translates into CASTDTRNTEAFF.